The table lists the clone carrying this T cell receptor beta chain with a count of one. Its antigen remains unknown. These data are taken from a study of T cell responses to AZD1222 COVID-19 vaccine. Points from the study as a whole: Just six people given AZD1222 tested seropositive at baseline. Donor demographics were predominantly white British with a female majority; clonal diversity may be underestimated.

Measured with immunoSEQ multiplex PCR; TCRdb has only the in-frame clones, and not every one. The repertoire holds 25,000 to 30,000 clones, roughly 90% seen once, with approximately 8% in the top ten. Pooling covered second doses at about 4 or about 12 weeks. This CDR3 spans 15 amino acids. Germline CDR1 reads MNHEY; CDR2 reads SVGAGI. The ends were cut back, 0 bases at V and 5 bases at J, with 10 bases in the middle. The source material was peripheral blood, sampled 28 days after the second AZD1222 dose. V gene TRBV6-5 combines with J gene TRBJ2-2, with a weak D call TRBD1 (5 bases). The receptor was derived from an adult who received the AZD1222 COVID-19 vaccine. CDR3 in amino acids: CASSYSRVRTGELFF. CDR3 nucleotide sequence: TGTGCCAGCAGTTACTCCAGGGTTCGGACCGGGGAGCTGTTTTTT.